Below, 32 T cell receptor beta chains from the same sample are listed, as sequenced in a study of control samples from healthy donors and cancer patients. TCRdb keeps only in-frame clones here, not all; method: immunoSEQ multiplex PCR. The data hold around 96,000 clones, with over 85% observed a single time. The sequenced sample consisted of blood. The receptor set was obtained from a young man in good health.

This chain connects TRBV5-1 to TRBJ1-1; D is undetermined. Germline V gene lookup returns CDR1 SGHRS and CDR2 YFSETQ. The V gene lost 0 bases and the J gene lost 1 base, with 4 bases spanning the gap. The CDR3 runs 13 residues. The CDR3 bases are TGCGCCAGCAGCTTGGCTGAGAACACTGAAGCTTTCTTT. This translates into CASSLAENTEAFF.

The V call is TRBV27, the J call TRBJ2-7; 8 bases fit TRBD1. The CDR3 is 14 residues long. V gave up 2 bases and J gave up 5 bases; unmatched junction bases: 5. Germline lookup yields CDR1 MNHEY and CDR2 SMNVEV (reference sequence). DNA for the CDR3: TGTGCCAGCAGTTTACGGAGACAGGGGAACGAGCAGTACTTC. Encoded protein: CASSLRRQGNEQYF.

The rearrangement uses TRBV12-5 and TRBJ1-5; D call uncertain. CDR1 LGHNT and CDR2 FRNRAP come from the germline V gene. This CDR3 comprises 16 residues. Trimming left V 0 bases short and J 1 base short, with 10 bases between. CDR3 sequence (DNA): TGTGCTAGTGGTTTGGTACCGGGAGGAAGCAATCAGCCCCAGCATTTT. Encoded protein: CASGLVPGGSNQPQHF.

J is TRBJ1-4 and V is TRBV7-9; D not certain. Trimming removed 6 bases from V and 5 bases from J, with 13 bases in between. The germline gives CDR1 SEHNR, CDR2 FQNEAQ (reference sequence). CDR3 length: 14 amino acids. The CDR3, as DNA: TGTGCCAGCAGTTACTACGGGGTAAATGAAAAACTGTTTTTT. Protein: CASSYYGVNEKLFF.

V usage is TRBV9 and J usage is TRBJ2-1, with D perhaps given as TRBD1 or TRBD2 (5 bases each). Germline V lookup: CDR1 SGDLS, CDR2 YYNGEE. The CDR3 contains 13 residues. Trimming took off 3 bases at V and 4 bases at J, with 8 bases between the two ends. CDR3 in DNA: TGTGCCAGCAGCGGAGGGGCGTACAATGAGCAGTTCTTC. It is translated as CASSGGAYNEQFF.

The V and J genes are TRBV7-2 and TRBJ2-1, with D hard to call. CDR1 and CDR2 from the germline V gene are SGHTA and FQGNSA. The V gene lost 1 base and the J gene lost 5 bases, with 6 bases spanning the gap. The length of the CDR3 is 13 residues. The CDR3 region has the DNA TGTGCCAGCAGCTTAGGTGCCAACAATGAGCAGTTCTTC. Its protein product is CASSLGANNEQFF. The complete variable domain, with remaining parts taken from reference TRBV7-2 and TRBJ2-1, reads GAGVSQSPSNKVTEKGKDVELRCDPISGHTALYWYRQSLGQGLEFLIYFQGNSAPDKSGLPSDRFSAERTGGSVSTLTIQRTQQEDSAVYLCASSLGANNEQFFGPGTRLTVL.

The CDR3 reads CASSLQRGPYNEQFF. CDR3 coding DNA: TGTGCCAGCAGTCTTCAGCGGGGGCCCTACAATGAGCAGTTCTTC. This chain links TRBV2 with TRBJ2-1; TRBD2 agrees at 8 bases. V dropped 5 bases and J dropped 2; count of bases not matched to a gene: 5. Germline CDR1 SNHLY, CDR2 FYNNEI. The CDR3 runs to 15 residues.

The chain is built from TRBV24-1 and TRBJ2-1; D gene ambiguous. V gave up 2 bases and J gave up 7 bases, with 11 bases separating them. The CDR3 length is 14 residues. From germline, CDR1 is KGHDR and CDR2 SFDVKD. In DNA, the CDR3 is TGTGCCACCAGTGATTCCTCTACTCCGAATGAGCAGTTCTTC. It translates to CATSDSSTPNEQFF.

The chain joins TRBV6-6 to TRBJ1-5, with D perhaps TRBD1 (5 bases). Trimming shortened V by 2 bases and J by 7 bases, and 15 bases separated the two germline ends. Germline V gives CDR1 MNHNY, CDR2 SVGAGI (reference sequence). The CDR3 length is 15 residues. CDR3 amino acids: CASSYIGGLGQPQHF. CDR3 DNA sequence: TGTGCCAGCAGTTACATCGGGGGTTTAGGACAGCCCCAGCATTTT.

This chain joins TRBV5-1 and TRBJ1-1; the D gene is possibly TRBD1 (5 bases). The length of the CDR3 is 16 residues. Germline V gene sequence: CDR1 SGHRS, CDR2 YFSETQ. V was shortened by 1 base and J by 4 bases, with 17 bases between the two germline ends. In DNA, the CDR3 is TGCGCCAGCAGCTTGAGGCAGGGAATCGGGGGCACTGAAGCTTTCTTT. As protein: CASSLRQGIGGTEAFF.

This clone was seen once. The chain uses TRBV30 and TRBJ2-5; 8 bases are shared with TRBD1. Germline CDR1 reads GTSNPN; CDR2 reads SVGIG (reference sequence). After removal of 2 bases from V and 7 bases from J, the junction contained 15 bases not matched to a gene. The CDR3 contains 16 residues. The CDR3 coding sequence is TGTGCCTGGAGTTTGACCGGGACAGGCGCCCTTGGGACCCAGTACTTC. Encoded protein: CAWSLTGTGALGTQYF.

The rearrangement joins TRBV9 to TRBJ1-2; D perhaps matches TRBD1 (6 bases). The CDR3 totals 18 residues. Trimming shortened V by 4 bases and J by 1 base, and 23 bases separated the two germline ends. Germline CDR1 is SGDLS and CDR2 is YYNGEE. The CDR3 DNA follows: TGTGCCAGCAGCCCCGGTGTAGGGGGGGACGCGCTTAACTATGGCTACACCTTC. This gives the protein CASSPGVGGDALNYGYTF. The variable domain in full, with the rest retrieved from reference TRBV9 and TRBJ1-2, is DSGVTQTPKHLITATGQRVTLRCSPRSGDLSVYWYQQSLDQGLQFLIQYYNGEERAKGNILERFSAQQFPDLHSELNLSSLELGDSALYFCASSPGVGGDALNYGYTFGSGTRLTVV.

The V gene is TRBV27, the J gene TRBJ2-7; TRBD1 matches at 8 bases. CDR1 MNHEY and CDR2 SMNVEV come from the germline V gene (reference sequence). The CDR3 has 15 amino acids. Unmatched junction bases numbered 6, after V lost 5 bases and J lost 0 bases. The CDR3 loop is CASSPGGTGSYEQYF. The CDR3 bases are TGTGCCAGCAGTCCAGGTGGGACAGGCTCCTACGAGCAGTACTTC.

The chain joins TRBV30 to TRBJ1-1; D call uncertain. CDR1 and CDR2 (germline): GTSNPN, SVGIG (reference sequence). The V end lost 2 bases, the J end lost 7 bases, and 8 bases lay between the germline ends. CDR3 length: 11 amino acids. The CDR3 is CAWSSGREAFF. CDR3 DNA: TGTGCCTGGAGTTCCGGGCGTGAAGCTTTCTTT.

A word on this clone: Different DNA sequences within this sample yield the same CDR3. This chain joins TRBV18 and TRBJ1-5; D uncertain. The CDR3 loop spans 13 amino acids. The V end was cut by 2 bases, the J end by 0 bases, with 2 bases between. Germline loops: CDR1 KGHSH, CDR2 LQKENI. CDR3 bases: TGTGCCAGCTCACCAGGTAGCAATCAGCCCCAGCATTTT. Amino acid sequence: CASSPGSNQPQHF.

The J gene is TRBJ2-6, the V gene TRBV5-4; maybe TRBD2 (6 bases). The length of the CDR3 is 16 residues. Between the trimmed V and J ends, which lost 0 bases and 2 bases, there was a span of 9 bases. The germline CDR1 and CDR2 sequences are SGHNT and YYREEE (reference sequence). The CDR3 sequence is CASSLATGAGANVLTF. The CDR3 nucleotides read TGTGCCAGCAGCTTGGCTACGGGGGCTGGGGCCAACGTCCTGACTTTC.

This sequence joins TRBV7-9 and TRBJ2-5, with 15 bases fitting TRBD2. V lost 0 bases and J lost 2; bases outside the gene matches: 4. Germline V lookup: CDR1 SEHNR, CDR2 FQNEAQ (reference sequence). This CDR3 has 18 amino acids. The CDR3 coding sequence is TGTGCCAGCAGCTTAGCCGGGACTAGCGGGAGGTCACAAGAGACCCAGTACTTC. Translated: CASSLAGTSGRSQETQYF. Full variable domain (missing parts from reference TRBV7-9 and TRBJ2-5): DTGVSQNPRHKITKRGQNVTFRCDPISEHNRLYWYRQTLGQGPEFLTYFQNEAQLEKSRLLSDRFSAERPKGSFSTLEIQRTEQGDSAMYLCASSLAGTSGRSQETQYFGPGTRLLVL.

The chain employs TRBV25-1 and TRBJ1-5, with no clear D. Germline V gives CDR1 MGHDK, CDR2 SYGVNS. The CDR3 covers 13 residues. V was cut by 4 bases and J by 3 bases, with 7 bases left in between. The CDR3 region is CASSGTDNQPQHF. CDR3 bases: TGTGCCAGCAGTGGGACGGACAATCAGCCCCAGCATTTT.

V is TRBV7-2 and J is TRBJ2-3; D gene unclear. Germline V gene data show CDR1 as SGHTA and CDR2 as FQGNSA. The CDR3 runs 15 residues. V lost 4 bases to trimming and J lost 3 bases, with 14 bases between them. As DNA, the CDR3 is TGTGCCAGCAGCTCTGGAGCTCATACTACAGATACGCAGTATTTT. Translation: CASSSGAHTTDTQYF.

This chain connects TRBV10-3 to TRBJ1-1, with D possibly TRBD1 on 5 matching bases. The CDR3 is 14 amino acids. In germline, CDR1 is ENHRY, CDR2 SYGVKD. V lost 0 bases and J 2 bases, leaving 7 bases between the germline ends. This CDR3 reads CAISESGTNTEAFF. DNA for the CDR3: TGTGCCATCAGTGAGTCAGGGACCAACACTGAAGCTTTCTTT.

The chain is built from TRBV12-5 and TRBJ2-2, with D possibly matching TRBD2 (7 bases). Trimming stripped 3 bases from V and 3 bases from J, with 17 bases between. The CDR3 contains 17 residues. CDR1 is LGHNT and CDR2 is FRNRAP in the germline V gene. CDR3 DNA: TGTGCTAGTGGTTTCGCCCTGGGGGGGGCGCACACCGGGGAGCTGTTTTTT. Translated, it gives CASGFALGGAHTGELFF.

This clone appeared a single time. The rearrangement joins TRBV4-3 to TRBJ2-1; perhaps TRBD1 as D (6 bases). Trimming took 0 bases from V and 1 from J, leaving 13 bases between them. CDR1 LGHNA and CDR2 YSLEER come from the germline V gene. The CDR3 covers 17 residues. The CDR3 region is CASSQDQGTMSYNEQFF. The DNA for the CDR3 is TGCGCCAGCAGCCAAGATCAGGGGACCATGTCCTACAATGAGCAGTTCTTC.

This chain links TRBV7-9 with TRBJ2-7; 8 nucleotides align to TRBD2. Germline V gene lookup returns CDR1 SEHNR and CDR2 FQNEAQ (reference sequence). After removal of 5 bases from V and 3 bases from J, the junction contained 12 bases not matched to a gene. The CDR3 runs to 16 residues. The CDR3 loop is CASSTSFSGAFYEQYF. CDR3 coding DNA: TGTGCCAGCAGCACCAGTTTTAGCGGGGCTTTCTACGAGCAGTACTTC.

The chain recombines TRBV20-1 with TRBJ1-3; D gene ambiguous. The germline V and J ends were trimmed by 1 base and 9 bases, with 7 bases remaining between them. CDR1 and CDR2 from the germline V gene are DFQATT and SNEGSKA (reference sequence). This CDR3 contains 11 residues. CDR3 sequence: CSARVWSTIYF. The DNA of the CDR3 is TGCAGTGCTAGAGTATGGAGCACCATATATTTT.

The V gene is TRBV4-3, the J gene TRBJ1-1; D remains ambiguous. V was trimmed by 1 base and J by 4 bases, leaving 7 bases between them. The CDR3 extends over 13 amino acids. The V gene's germline CDR1 is LGHNA and CDR2 YSLEER. CDR3 nucleotide sequence: TGCGCCAGCAGCCAAGGAACGGGCACTGAAGCTTTCTTT. Residues: CASSQGTGTEAFF.

This rearrangement joins TRBV5-1 to TRBJ1-6, with D tentatively TRBD1 (5 bases). In germline, CDR1 is SGHRS, CDR2 YFSETQ. Deletions cut 0 bases from V and 0 bases from J, with 10 bases between. CDR3 length: 17 residues. CDR3 sequence reads: CASSLVAGSSYNSPLHF. The CDR3 DNA reads as TGCGCCAGCAGCTTGGTCGCAGGGAGCTCCTATAATTCACCCCTCCACTTT.

The CDR3 nucleotides read TGCGCCAGCAGCCAAGCTTCCGGACTTGCAACTAATGAAAAACTGTTTTTT. As protein: CASSQASGLATNEKLFF. This rearrangement joins TRBV4-3 to TRBJ1-4, with no clear D. The V gene lost 1 base and the J gene lost 0 bases, with 12 bases spanning the gap. CDR1 and CDR2 from the germline V gene are LGHNA and YSLEER. CDR3 size: 17 residues.

V usage is TRBV6-1 and J usage is TRBJ1-4, with 9 bases identical to TRBD1. After removal of 2 bases from V and 5 bases from J, the junction contained 9 bases not matched to a gene. The CDR3 consists of 17 residues. Germline V gene sequence: CDR1 MNHNS, CDR2 SASEGT. CDR3 coding DNA: TGTGCCAGCAGTGAAAGTGCTGGGGGACAGGGAAATGAAAAACTGTTTTTT. This encodes CASSESAGGQGNEKLFF.

The chain uses TRBV4-3 and TRBJ1-6; D is possibly TRBD1 (5 bases). Trimming left V 2 bases short and J 5 bases short, with 13 bases between. CDR1 is LGHNA and CDR2 is YSLEER in the germline V gene. This CDR3 has 16 amino acids. The CDR3 sequence: CASSQPGAGDNSPLHF. The CDR3 nucleotides are TGCGCCAGCAGCCAACCGGGCGCGGGGGATAATTCACCCCTCCACTTT.

The genes are TRBV4-3 and TRBJ1-2; D not certain. Deletions cut 5 bases from V and 8 bases from J, with 12 bases between. This CDR3 spans 12 amino acids. Germline lookup yields CDR1 LGHNA and CDR2 YSLEER. The CDR3 sequence is CASSEGPGGYTF. The CDR3 nucleotides are TGCGCCAGCAGCGAGGGCCCGGGAGGCTACACCTTC.

This rearrangement joins TRBV27 to TRBJ2-7; 7 bases align to TRBD1. V shed 3 bases, J shed 3 bases, and the junction held 2 bases outside the gene matches. The CDR3 has 13 amino acids. Germline V CDR1 and CDR2: MNHEY, SMNVEV (reference sequence). In DNA, the CDR3 is TGTGCCAGCAGTTTTGACAGGGACTACGAGCAGTACTTC. This gives the protein CASSFDRDYEQYF.

The chain is built from TRBV27 and TRBJ2-7; 8 bases agree with TRBD1. Germline assignment: CDR1 MNHEY and CDR2 SMNVEV (reference sequence). J gave up 2 bases and V 5 bases, and 8 bases lay outside the gene matches. The CDR3 covers 15 residues. The chain's CDR3 is CASSRTGGYTYEQYF. CDR3 in DNA: TGTGCCAGCAGTCGCACAGGGGGTTATACCTACGAGCAGTACTTC.